The 21 T cell receptor beta chains below come from one sample, sequenced in a study of blood T cells in healthy people across ages. Alongside a J-beta primer mix, a sample-barcoded 5' primer served in a second PCR lasting 7 to 11 cycles. A single record per CDR3 protein comes from TCRdb applying MiXCR to the 5' RACE reads. Among 350,000 to 450,000 distinct CDR3 sequences listed, about 49% were seen once. The specimen was blood. These receptors were obtained from a man in his 60s in good health.

In its sample, this clonotype was seen many times. V gene TRBV7-2 combines with J gene TRBJ2-4; 12 bases are a match to TRBD2. This CDR3 has 16 residues. Looked up from germline, CDR1 is SGHTA and CDR2 is FQGNSA. With 7 bases clipped from V and 0 bases from J, the junction kept 4 bases outside the gene matches. The CDR3 sequence is CASTEGLAGAKNIQYF. CDR3 in DNA: TGTGCCAGCACCGAGGGACTAGCGGGAGCCAAAAACATTCAGTACTTC.

The V gene is TRBV29-1, the J gene TRBJ2-5, with 12 bases that match TRBD2. The DNA end is more similar to TRBJ2-7, so the J call may be wrong. This CDR3 comprises 13 residues. Germline CDR1 SQVTM, CDR2 ANQGSEA. The CDR3: CSVGTSGIYEQYF. CDR3 coding DNA: TGCAGCGTTGGGACTAGCGGGATCTACGAGCAGTACTTC.

The V and J genes are TRBV3-1 and TRBJ2-4, with D uncertain. With the DNA end fitting TRBJ2-7 better, the J assignment may be wrong. This CDR3 has 15 amino acids. Germline V gene sequence: CDR1 LGHDT, CDR2 YNNKEL (reference sequence). CDR3 sequence reads: CASSPRTPTLGEQYF. The CDR3 coding sequence is TGTGCCAGCTCACCTCGAACTCCGACCCTGGGCGAGCAGTACTTC.

This clonotype has only one observation. The chain combines TRBV28 with TRBJ1-2, with 9 bases identical to TRBD1. This CDR3 is 14 amino acids long. Germline CDR1 MDHEN, CDR2 SYDVKM. The ends lost 6 bases at V and 5 bases at J; junction bases unmatched: 7. The CDR3 DNA follows: TGTGCCAGCAGCCCAAGGGGGACAGGGTATGGCTACACCTTC. It translates to CASSPRGTGYGYTF.

This clonotype has only one observation. The V gene is TRBV28, the J gene TRBJ2-1, with D possibly being TRBD2 (5 bases). V lost 7 bases and J lost 0, with 16 bases in between. The germline gives CDR1 MDHEN, CDR2 SYDVKM. This CDR3 is 16 amino acids long. CDR3 DNA: TGTGCCAGCACCCTCCTCCGGGGAAGCTCCTACAATGAGCAGTTCTTC. This encodes CASTLLRGSSYNEQFF.

The V call is TRBV10-3, the J call TRBJ2-7, with TRBD1 identical over 8 bases. Germline lookup yields CDR1 ENHRY and CDR2 SYGVKD. CDR3 length: 13 residues. V was clipped by 7 bases and J by 2 bases; unmatched bases: 4. The CDR3 DNA is TGTGCCATCAAGGACAGGGTCCCCTACGAGCAGTACTTC. Translated, it gives CAIKDRVPYEQYF.

The chain joins TRBV12-3 or TRBV12-4 to TRBJ1-2, with a possible D match to TRBD1 (5 bases). V lost 5 bases and J lost 6, with 22 bases in between. This CDR3 is built from 16 residues. CDR3 DNA: TGTGCCAGCAGTAAGACAGAGGTGGACATGAAAGATGGCTACACCTTC. Protein: CASSKTEVDMKDGYTF.

This sequence joins TRBV5-4 and TRBJ2-1; 8 bases agree with TRBD2. The length of the CDR3 is 16 residues. The germline CDR1 and CDR2 sequences are SGHNT and YYREEE (reference sequence). The junction had 8 bases not matched to a gene; V was cut back by 4 bases and J by 2 bases. The CDR3 protein is CASSPPTSAAYNEQFF. For the CDR3, the DNA is TGTGCCAGCAGCCCCCCGACTAGCGCAGCCTACAATGAGCAGTTCTTC.

There are a few counts of this clonotype. The chain has TRBV5-1 and TRBJ2-5, with D possibly being TRBD2 (6 bases). The CDR3 spans 14 residues. Germline V lookup: CDR1 SGHRS, CDR2 YFSETQ. The V and J ends lost 0 bases and 3 bases respectively, with 9 bases between them. CDR3 DNA: TGCGCCAGCAGCTTGGGACGCGGGGAAGAGACCCAGTACTTC. Amino acids: CASSLGRGEETQYF.

Only a few counts were recorded for this clonotype. V usage is TRBV20-1 and J usage is TRBJ2-3; 8 nucleotides align to TRBD2. Germline V lookup: CDR1 DFQATT, CDR2 SNEGSKA (reference sequence). This CDR3 comprises 16 residues. V trimming: 0 bases; J trimming: 8 bases; junction bases outside the gene matches: 13. The CDR3 nucleotides read TGCAGTGCTAGAGATATTCTCGGGGGGGCGGCGGGTACGCAGTATTTT. This codes for CSARDILGGAAGTQYF.

In this sample, this clonotype turned up a few times. This chain links TRBV6-2 or TRBV6-3 with TRBJ2-1; possibly TRBD1 or TRBD2 for D (5 bases each). The V end lost 5 bases, the J end lost 4 bases, and 9 bases lay between the germline ends. Germline CDR1 and CDR2: MNHEY and SVGEGT. The CDR3 runs 13 residues. This chain's CDR3 is CASSRDGYNEQFF. CDR3 bases: TGTGCCAGCAGTAGGGACGGATACAATGAGCAGTTCTTC.

This clonotype was found many times. The V gene is TRBV7-9, the J gene TRBJ2-1, with 7 bases matching TRBD1. J gave up 14 bases and V 3 bases, and 7 bases lay outside the gene matches. This CDR3 comprises 12 residues. Germline V CDR1 and CDR2: SEHNR, FQNEAQ (reference sequence). CDR3 amino acids: CASSLGWDSEFF. The CDR3 bases are TGTGCCAGCAGCTTGGGGTGGGACAGTGAGTTCTTC.

The V and J genes are TRBV4-1 and TRBJ2-1; 10 nucleotides align to TRBD2. J gave up 7 bases and V 2 bases, and 17 bases lay outside the gene matches. Germline V CDR1 and CDR2: MGHRA, YSYEKL. The CDR3 loop spans 19 amino acids. The CDR3 region has the DNA TGCGCCAGCAGCCAAAGCGGTTCTAGCGGGAGCCCGTTTGGGAATGAGCAGTTCTTC. It encodes CASSQSGSSGSPFGNEQFF.

This clonotype turned up a few times. J is TRBJ2-2 and V is TRBV12-3 or TRBV12-4, with 7 bases identical to TRBD2. This CDR3 region has 13 residues. V lost 8 bases to trimming and J lost 6 bases; unmatched junction nucleotides: 6. The CDR3 bases are TGTGCCAGCTCCCTGGGAGGGGCCGGGGAGCTGTTTTTT. Translating gives CASSLGGAGELFF.

The CDR3 region is CASSTGTSGGASETQYF. The CDR3 DNA is TGTGCCAGCAGCACCGGGACTAGCGGGGGGGCCTCGGAGACCCAGTACTTC. The rearrangement links TRBV13 to TRBJ2-5; the match to TRBD2 covers 16 bases. Germline V gene sequence: CDR1 PRHDT, CDR2 FYEKMQ (reference sequence). The CDR3 contains 17 residues. Trimming at V came to 5 bases and at J to 5 bases, leaving 8 bases not matched to a gene.

The rearrangement links TRBV7-9 to TRBJ2-5; 9 bases match TRBD2. CDR3 length equals 15 residues. Germline CDR1 SEHNR, CDR2 FQNEAQ (reference sequence). V trimming: 1 base; J trimming: 11 bases; junction bases outside the gene matches: 11. The CDR3 DNA follows: TGTGCCAGCAGCTTAGAAGCGGGGGGCCACAATGAGCAGTACTTC. Amino acids: CASSLEAGGHNEQYF.

Comments on this clonotype: The germline gene is not matched at one end of the junction; a read error may be the cause. The chain couples TRBV29-1 to TRBJ2-1; tentatively, D is TRBD2 (5 bases). The CDR3 runs to 15 residues. Germline V gene sequence: CDR1 SQVTM, CDR2 ANQGSEA. In DNA, the CDR3 is TGCAGCGTTAATCCGGCGGGTTGGTCCTACAAGGAGCAGTTCTTC. This sequence encodes CSVNPAGWSYKEQFF.

This rearrangement joins TRBV5-1 to TRBJ2-2, with 8 nucleotides matching TRBD2. The CDR3 is made up of 15 amino acids. Germline trimming cut 4 bases from V and 3 bases from J; bases unmatched to any gene: 5. Germline V CDR1 and CDR2: SGHRS, YFSETQ. The CDR3 sequence is CASSRRGDHTGELFF. The CDR3 DNA follows: TGCGCCAGCAGCAGGCGGGGGGATCACACCGGGGAGCTGTTTTTT.

This clonotype has at least ten counts. The chain uses TRBV18 and TRBJ2-2; TRBD2 matches at 13 bases. The V gene's germline CDR1 is KGHSH and CDR2 LQKENI. V shed 3 bases and J 5 bases; nucleotides not matched to a gene: 3. CDR3 size: 16 residues. CDR3 sequence (DNA): TGTGCCAGCTCACCCCAGACTAGCGGGAGGACCGGGGAGCTGTTTTTT. The encoded protein is CASSPQTSGRTGELFF.

This chain uses TRBV2 with TRBJ2-6; unclear D gene. V was shortened by 7 bases and J by 2 bases, with 12 bases between the two germline ends. The germline V gene encodes CDR1 SNHLY and CDR2 FYNNEI. CDR3 size: 15 residues. The CDR3 bases are TGTGCCAGCACTTCGAGGCCCCCTGGGGCCAACGTCCTGACTTTC. This sequence encodes CASTSRPPGANVLTF.

This clonotype was recorded a few times. The chain has TRBV7-2 and TRBJ2-5; D gene unclear. The CDR3 sequence is 14 residues long. Trimming took 0 bases from V and 1 from J, leaving 6 bases between them. Germline V gives CDR1 SGHTA, CDR2 FQGNSA. The chain's CDR3 is CASSLAGPQETQYF. DNA for the CDR3: TGTGCCAGCAGCTTAGCCGGGCCCCAAGAGACCCAGTACTTC.